Listed below are T cell receptor beta chains from one sample, sequenced in a study of T cells in Graves' hyperthyroidism and ophthalmopathy. TCRdb re-called the multiplex PCR reads through MiXCR, storing one row per CDR3 protein. The table records hundreds of thousands of distinct CDR3 sequences, around 45% of them present only once. Sample: peripheral blood or thyroid tissue (not recorded which). The receptors here all came from a woman aged 18-29 years with Graves' hyperthyroidism. CDR3s include the opening cysteine and the closing phenylalanine or tryptophan. A D gene is named only where the DNA matches it firmly. Clone size is stated in some rows and not others, as once, few, many or a class when expanded.

size	J	V	D	CDR3	DNA
.	TRBJ2-5	TRBV7-9	TRBD2	CASSFEGPGGLVETQYF	TGTGCCAGCAGCTTCGAAGGCCCTGGCGGACTAGTAGAGACCCAGTACTTC
.	TRBJ1-1	TRBV20-1	.	CSAAMGPMNTEAFF	TGCAGTGCTGCCATGGGGCCTATGAACACTGAAGCTTTCTTT
few	TRBJ2-3	TRBV5-1	.	CASRTSTDTQYF	TGCGCCAGCAGGACTAGCACAGATACGCAGTATTTT
many	TRBJ1-2	TRBV7-9	.	CASSLEGPYNGYTF	TGTGCCAGCAGCTTAGAGGGTCCGTACAACGGCTACACCTTC
.	TRBJ2-6	TRBV2	TRBD2	CASSEGASGSF	TGTGCCAGCAGTGAAGGGGCTAGCGGGAGTTTC
few	TRBJ2-7	TRBV29-1	TRBD2	CSVQGLAGKYEQYF	TGCAGCGTGCAAGGACTAGCGGGGAAATACGAGCAGTACTTC
.	TRBJ2-5	TRBV6-5	.	CASSYSWGVAQETQYF	TGTGCCAGCAGTTACTCATGGGGGGTTGCTCAAGAGACCCAGTACTTC
many	TRBJ2-5	TRBV2	TRBD2	CATGGQETQYF	TGTGCCACGGGGGGTCAAGAGACCCAGTACTTC
many	TRBJ1-4	TRBV9	.	CASSVAPGDEKLFF	TGTGCCAGCAGCGTAGCACCAGGGGATGAAAAACTGTTTTTT
many	TRBJ2-5	TRBV24-1	.	CATSDIWGQETQYF	TGTGCCACCAGTGATATCTGGGGGCAAGAGACCCAGTACTTC
.	TRBJ1-2	TRBV7-8	TRBD1	CASTAGTGDYGYTF	TGTGCCAGCACAGCCGGGACAGGGGACTATGGCTACACCTTC
.	TRBJ2-5	TRBV24-1	.	CATSDSGKETQYF	TGTGCCACCAGTGATTCCGGGAAAGAGACCCAGTACTTC
.	TRBJ1-2	TRBV7-9	.	CASSLYPQGPYYGYTF	TGTGCCAGCAGCCTTTACCCCCAGGGACCCTACTATGGCTACACCTTC
few	TRBJ2-6	TRBV30	.	CAWSVGGANVLTF	TGTGCCTGGAGTGTGGGGGGGGCCAACGTCCTGACTTTC
few	TRBJ1-2	TRBV9	.	CASSVEGRTGPRTF	TGTGCCAGCAGCGTAGAGGGGAGGACCGGTCCTCGCACCTTC
once	TRBJ1-1	TRBV6-5	.	CASSLSQKPEAFF	TGTGCCAGCAGTTTATCCCAGAAACCTGAAGCTTTCTTT
once	TRBJ1-4	TRBV25-1	.	CASVEQWEKLFF	TGTGCCAGCGTTGAGCAGTGGGAAAAACTGTTTTTT
many	TRBJ2-7	TRBV7-2	.	CASSSLRREQYF	TGTGCCAGCAGCTCCCTCAGGCGCGAGCAGTACTTC
many	TRBJ2-7	TRBV7-9	.	CASSTGRYEQYF	TGTGCCAGCAGCACTGGACGCTACGAGCAGTACTTC
.	TRBJ2-5	TRBV5-1	TRBD2	CASSQSAGAETQYF	TGCGCCAGCAGCCAATCGGCGGGAGCAGAGACCCAGTACTTC
many	TRBJ1-2	TRBV7-9	.	CASTTGGVGYTF	TGTGCCAGTACGACAGGAGGGGTGGGCTACACCTTC
.	TRBJ1-2	TRBV2	.	CASSEHRDGYTF	TGTGCCAGCAGTGAACACCGGGATGGCTACACCTTC
many	TRBJ1-2	TRBV29-1	.	CSVEPKEGAGYTF	TGCAGCGTTGAACCCAAAGAGGGAGCGGGCTACACCTTC
many	TRBJ1-5	TRBV5-6	.	CASSWRGARQPQHF	TGTGCCAGCAGCTGGAGGGGGGCGCGGCAGCCCCAGCATTTT
.	TRBJ2-3	TRBV20-1	.	CSASGMTTDTQYF	TGCAGTGCTAGCGGGATGACCACAGATACGCAGTATTTT
.	TRBJ2-7	TRBV7-3	TRBD1	CASSDRTGDNGEQYF	TGTGCCAGCAGTGATCGGACAGGGGACAACGGCGAGCAGTACTTC
few	TRBJ2-7	TRBV25-1	TRBD2	CASFSGRYSYEQYF	TGTGCCAGCTTCAGCGGGAGGTACTCCTACGAGCAGTACTTC
.	TRBJ1-2	TRBV7-2	.	CASSPGRTSGYTF	TGTGCCAGCAGCCCCGGACGGACTAGCGGCTACACCTTC
.	TRBJ1-2	TRBV6-6	TRBD1	CASQGAGAYGYTF	TGTGCCAGCCAGGGGGCAGGGGCCTATGGCTACACCTTC
many	TRBJ2-5	TRBV7-2	.	CASSIDSQETQYF	TGTGCCAGCAGTATCGACAGTCAAGAGACCCAGTACTTC
few	TRBJ2-5	TRBV7-6	TRBD1	CASSSRDRGF	TGTGCCAGCAGCTCAAGGGACAGGGGCTTT
few	TRBJ2-7	TRBV7-8	TRBD1	CASSTTYETGGYEQYF	TGTGCCAGCAGCACCACCTACGAGACAGGGGGCTACGAGCAGTACTTC
many	TRBJ1-1	TRBV2	TRBD1	CASNPGQGYTEAFF	TGTGCCAGCAATCCGGGACAGGGGTACACTGAAGCTTTCTTT
.	TRBJ1-5	TRBV7-9	.	CASSPTGYNQPQHF	TGTGCCAGCAGCCCGACAGGTTACAATCAGCCCCAGCATTTT
many	TRBJ1-1	TRBV29-1	.	CSVVRGLNTEAFF	TGCAGCGTTGTGAGAGGCTTGAACACTGAAGCTTTCTTT
many	TRBJ2-7	TRBV5-1	.	CASSLSGVEQYF	TGTGCCAGCAGTTTGTCAGGGGTCGAGCAGTACTTC
.	TRBJ1-2	TRBV2	TRBD1	CASRSNRGSHGYTF	TGTGCCAGCAGGAGCAACAGGGGGTCCCATGGCTACACCTTC
many	TRBJ1-2	TRBV7-2	.	CASSLVADDYGYTF	TGTGCCAGCAGCTTAGTAGCGGATGACTATGGCTACACCTTC
many	TRBJ2-7	TRBV7-8	.	CASSYYAAPTEQYF	TGTGCCAGCAGCTACTACGCGGCACCTACCGAGCAGTACTTC
once	TRBJ2-7	TRBV7-9	TRBD2	CASTPSGGGSTYEQYF	TGTGCCAGCACCCCATCCGGAGGCGGGAGTACCTACGAGCAGTACTTC
once	TRBJ2-5	TRBV2	TRBD1	CAIEDRAQETQYF	TGTGCCATCGAGGACAGGGCCCAAGAGACCCAGTACTTC
few	TRBJ2-5	TRBV20-1	TRBD1	CSARSGTGFLTQYF	TGCAGTGCTAGGTCCGGGACAGGGTTCTTAACCCAGTACTTC
.	TRBJ1-2	TRBV29-1	TRBD1	CSSTGGTYGYTF	TGCAGCTCGACAGGGGGCACCTATGGCTACACCTTC
.	TRBJ2-7	TRBV10-3	TRBD2	CASSYLAGGPTEQYF	TGTGCCAGCAGTTACTTAGCGGGAGGGCCCACCGAGCAGTACTTC
few	TRBJ1-3	TRBV7-9	.	CASSPKQAYSGNTIYF	TGTGCCAGCAGCCCGAAACAGGCTTACTCTGGAAACACCATATATTTT
.	TRBJ2-7	TRBV7-2	TRBD2	CASIDLYSGRGRYEQYF	TGTGCCAGCATCGACCTCTATAGCGGGAGGGGACGCTACGAGCAGTACTTC
.	TRBJ1-6	TRBV6-6	.	CASSYSRRTNNSPLHF	TGTGCCAGCAGTTACTCCAGACGGACAAATAATTCACCCCTCCACTTT
many	TRBJ2-7	TRBV24-1	.	CATSDPSYEQYF	TGTGCCACCAGTGATCCTTCCTACGAGCAGTACTTC
many	TRBJ1-5	TRBV10-2	TRBD1	CASSEWTGDQPQHF	TGCGCCAGCAGTGAATGGACAGGGGATCAGCCCCAGCATTTT
few	TRBJ1-6	TRBV19	TRBD1	CASSRQGWNSPLHF	TGTGCCAGTAGTAGACAGGGTTGGAATTCACCCCTCCACTTT
.	TRBJ2-7	TRBV7-9	TRBD1	CASSLGQNYGYEQYF	TGTGCCAGCAGCTTGGGACAGAACTATGGCTACGAGCAGTACTTC
many	TRBJ1-2	TRBV29-1	TRBD1	CSVEDRGRGLFGYTF	TGCAGCGTTGAAGATCGGGGCAGGGGGCTGTTTGGCTACACCTTC
few	TRBJ2-7	TRBV7-9	.	CASSSGTPRVYEQYF	TGTGCCAGCAGCTCCGGGACCCCGAGGGTCTACGAGCAGTACTTC
few	TRBJ2-2	TRBV7-9	.	CASSKKRGELFF	TGTGCCAGCAGCAAAAAGAGAGGGGAGCTGTTTTTT
.	TRBJ2-7	TRBV2	.	CASSLRLGGRRSDEQYF	TGTGCCAGCAGTTTAAGGCTAGGCGGCAGGAGATCAGACGAGCAGTACTTC
.	TRBJ2-7	TRBV5-1	.	CASSANSYEQYF	TGCGCCAGCAGCGCGAACTCCTACGAGCAGTACTTC
few	TRBJ2-7	TRBV19	.	CASSIAEGTYEQYF	TGTGCCAGTAGTATAGCTGAAGGGACCTACGAGCAGTACTTC
.	TRBJ1-1	TRBV15	.	CATRGSGYTEAFF	TGTGCCACCCGGGGAAGCGGGTACACTGAAGCTTTCTTT
many	TRBJ2-7	TRBV29-1	.	CSVDKGNHEQYF	TGCAGCGTTGATAAAGGGAACCACGAGCAGTACTTC